Included here is one T cell receptor beta chain sequence, with context. As yet, its antigen is unknown. The study ran its PCR with 60 Vbeta and 13 Jbeta primers. Sequencing used immunoSEQ multiplex PCR; TCRdb keeps in-frame clones, though not all of them. The sample includes some 170,000 clones, over 65% seen only once; the top ten take approximately 5%. The ends lost 5 bases at V and 5 bases at J; junction bases unmatched: 7. Germline CDR1 is MNHEY and CDR2 is SVGAGI. CDR3 length: 14 residues. These data belong to a study of cytomegalovirus exposure and HLA in healthy donors. Study results and limitations: For TCR beta chains, V- and J-gene trimming was later linked to a missense DCLRE1C variant. CMV serostatus was the only immune exposure information that was available. Cytomegalovirus status was reportedly diagnosed by the classifier with high specificity and sensitivity.

This receptor was identified in a man aged 18 to 30 in good health and CMV-seropositive. The J gene is TRBJ2-7, the V gene TRBV6-5; 9 bases map to TRBD1. The sequenced material came from PBMCs. CDR3 protein: CASSRGQGIHEQYV. The CDR3 nucleotides are TGTGCCAGCAGTAGGGGACAGGGTATCCACGAGCAGTACGTC.